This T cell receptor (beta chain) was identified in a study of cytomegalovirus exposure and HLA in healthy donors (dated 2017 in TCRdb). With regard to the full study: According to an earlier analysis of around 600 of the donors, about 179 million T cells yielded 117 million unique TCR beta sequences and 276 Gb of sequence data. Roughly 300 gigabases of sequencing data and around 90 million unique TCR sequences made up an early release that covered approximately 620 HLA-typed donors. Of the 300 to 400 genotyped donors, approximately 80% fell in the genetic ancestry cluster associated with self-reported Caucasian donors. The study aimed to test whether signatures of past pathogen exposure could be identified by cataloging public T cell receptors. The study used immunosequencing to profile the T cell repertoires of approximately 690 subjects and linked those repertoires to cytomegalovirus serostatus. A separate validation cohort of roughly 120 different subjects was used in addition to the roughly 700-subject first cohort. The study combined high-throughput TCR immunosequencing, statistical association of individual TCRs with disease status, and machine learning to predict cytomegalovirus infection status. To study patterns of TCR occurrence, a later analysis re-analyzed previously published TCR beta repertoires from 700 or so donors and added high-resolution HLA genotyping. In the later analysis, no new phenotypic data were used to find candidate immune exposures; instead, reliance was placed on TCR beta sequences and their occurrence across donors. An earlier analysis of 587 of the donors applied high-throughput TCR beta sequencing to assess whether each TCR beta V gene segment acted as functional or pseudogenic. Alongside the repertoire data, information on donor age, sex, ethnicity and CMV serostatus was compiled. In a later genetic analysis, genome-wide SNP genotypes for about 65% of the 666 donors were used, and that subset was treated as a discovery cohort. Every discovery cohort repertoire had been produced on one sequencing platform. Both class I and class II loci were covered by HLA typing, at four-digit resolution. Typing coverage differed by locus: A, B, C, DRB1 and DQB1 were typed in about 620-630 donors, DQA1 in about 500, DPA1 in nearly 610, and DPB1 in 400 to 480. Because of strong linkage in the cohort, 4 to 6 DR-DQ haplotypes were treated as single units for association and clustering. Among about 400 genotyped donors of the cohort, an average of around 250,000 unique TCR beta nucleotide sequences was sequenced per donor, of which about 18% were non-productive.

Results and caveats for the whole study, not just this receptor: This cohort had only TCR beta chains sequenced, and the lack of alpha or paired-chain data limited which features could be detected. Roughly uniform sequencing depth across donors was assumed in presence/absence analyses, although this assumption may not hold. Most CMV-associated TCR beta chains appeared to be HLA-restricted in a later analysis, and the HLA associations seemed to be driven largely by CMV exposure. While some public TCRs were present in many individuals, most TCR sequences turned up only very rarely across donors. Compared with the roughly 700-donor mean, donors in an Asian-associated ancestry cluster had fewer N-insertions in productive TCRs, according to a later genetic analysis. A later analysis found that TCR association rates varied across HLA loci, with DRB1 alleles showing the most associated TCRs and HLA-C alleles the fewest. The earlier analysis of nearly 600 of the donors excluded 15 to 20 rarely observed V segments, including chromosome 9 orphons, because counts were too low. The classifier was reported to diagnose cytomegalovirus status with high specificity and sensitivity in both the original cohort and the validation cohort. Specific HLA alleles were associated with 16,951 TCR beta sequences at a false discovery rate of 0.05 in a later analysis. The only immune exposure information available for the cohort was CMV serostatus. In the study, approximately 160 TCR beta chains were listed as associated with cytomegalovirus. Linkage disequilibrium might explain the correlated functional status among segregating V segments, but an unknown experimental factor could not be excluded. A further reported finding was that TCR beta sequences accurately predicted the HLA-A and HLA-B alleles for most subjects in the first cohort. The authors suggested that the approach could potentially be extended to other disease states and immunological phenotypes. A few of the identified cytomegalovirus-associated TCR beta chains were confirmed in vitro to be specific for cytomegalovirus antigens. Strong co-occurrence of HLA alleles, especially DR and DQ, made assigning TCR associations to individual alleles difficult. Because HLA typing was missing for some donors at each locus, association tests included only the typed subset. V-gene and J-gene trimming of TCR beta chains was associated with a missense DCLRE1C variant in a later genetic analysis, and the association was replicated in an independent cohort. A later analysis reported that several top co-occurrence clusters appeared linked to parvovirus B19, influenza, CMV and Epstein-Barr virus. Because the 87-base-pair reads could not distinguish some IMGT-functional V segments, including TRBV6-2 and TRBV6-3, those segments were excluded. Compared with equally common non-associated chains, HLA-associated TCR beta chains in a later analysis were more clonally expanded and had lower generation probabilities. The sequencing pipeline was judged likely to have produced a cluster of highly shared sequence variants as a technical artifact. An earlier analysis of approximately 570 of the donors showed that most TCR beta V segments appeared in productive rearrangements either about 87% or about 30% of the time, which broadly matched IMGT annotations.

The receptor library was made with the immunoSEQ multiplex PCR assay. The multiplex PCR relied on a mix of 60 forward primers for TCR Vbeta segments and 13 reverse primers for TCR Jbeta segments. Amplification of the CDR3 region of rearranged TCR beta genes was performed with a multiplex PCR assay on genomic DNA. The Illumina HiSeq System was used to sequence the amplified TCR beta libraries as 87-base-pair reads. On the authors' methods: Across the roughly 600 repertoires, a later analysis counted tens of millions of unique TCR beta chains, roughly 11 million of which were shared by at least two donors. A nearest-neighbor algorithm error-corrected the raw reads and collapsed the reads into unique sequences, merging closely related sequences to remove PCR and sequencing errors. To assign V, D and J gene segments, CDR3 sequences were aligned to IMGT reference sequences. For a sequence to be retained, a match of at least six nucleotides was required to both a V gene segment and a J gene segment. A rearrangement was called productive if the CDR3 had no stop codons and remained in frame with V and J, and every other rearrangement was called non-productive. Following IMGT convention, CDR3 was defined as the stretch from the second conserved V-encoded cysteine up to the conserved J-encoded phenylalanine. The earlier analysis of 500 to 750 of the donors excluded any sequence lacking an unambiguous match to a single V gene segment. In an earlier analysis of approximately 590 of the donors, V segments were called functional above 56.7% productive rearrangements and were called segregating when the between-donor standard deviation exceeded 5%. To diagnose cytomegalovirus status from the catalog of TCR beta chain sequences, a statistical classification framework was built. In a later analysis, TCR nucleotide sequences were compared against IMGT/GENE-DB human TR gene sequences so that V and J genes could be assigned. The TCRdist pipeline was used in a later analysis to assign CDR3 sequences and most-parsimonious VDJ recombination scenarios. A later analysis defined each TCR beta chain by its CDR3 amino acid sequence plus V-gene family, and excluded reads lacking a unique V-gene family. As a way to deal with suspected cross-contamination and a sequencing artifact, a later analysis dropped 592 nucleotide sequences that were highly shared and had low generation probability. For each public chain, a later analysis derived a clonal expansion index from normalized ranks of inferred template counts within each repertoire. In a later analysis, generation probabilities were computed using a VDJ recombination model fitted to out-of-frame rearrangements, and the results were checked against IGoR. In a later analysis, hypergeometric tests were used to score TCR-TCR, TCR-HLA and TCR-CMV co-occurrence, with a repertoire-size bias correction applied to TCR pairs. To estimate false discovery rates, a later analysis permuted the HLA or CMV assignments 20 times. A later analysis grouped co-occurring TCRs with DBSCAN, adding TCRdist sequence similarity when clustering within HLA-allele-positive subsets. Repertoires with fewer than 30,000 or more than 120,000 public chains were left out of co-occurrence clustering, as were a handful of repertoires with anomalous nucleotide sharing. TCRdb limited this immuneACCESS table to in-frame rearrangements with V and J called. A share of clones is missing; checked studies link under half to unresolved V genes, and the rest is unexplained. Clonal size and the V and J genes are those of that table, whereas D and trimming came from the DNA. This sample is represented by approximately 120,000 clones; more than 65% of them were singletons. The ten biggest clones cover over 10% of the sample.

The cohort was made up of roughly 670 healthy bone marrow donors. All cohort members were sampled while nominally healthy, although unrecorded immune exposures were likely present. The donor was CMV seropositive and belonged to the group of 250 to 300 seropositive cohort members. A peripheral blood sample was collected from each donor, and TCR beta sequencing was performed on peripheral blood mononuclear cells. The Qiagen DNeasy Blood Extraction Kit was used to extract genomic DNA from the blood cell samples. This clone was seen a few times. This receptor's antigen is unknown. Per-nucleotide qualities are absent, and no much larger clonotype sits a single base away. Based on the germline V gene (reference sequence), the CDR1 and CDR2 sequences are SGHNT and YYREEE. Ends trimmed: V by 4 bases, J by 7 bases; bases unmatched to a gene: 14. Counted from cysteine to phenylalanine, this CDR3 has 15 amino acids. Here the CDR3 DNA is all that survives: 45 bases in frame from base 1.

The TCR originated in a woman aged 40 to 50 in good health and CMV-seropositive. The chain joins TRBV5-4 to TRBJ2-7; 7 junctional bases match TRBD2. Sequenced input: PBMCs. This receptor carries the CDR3 CASSRPSGGPGEQYF. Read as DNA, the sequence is TGTGCCAGCAGCCGTCCTAGCGGCGGTCCGGGAGAGCAGTACTTC.